The T cell receptor beta chain described here comes from a study of blood T cell repertoires in COVID-19. Study context: There were acute and convalescent COVID-19 samples, and they came from the United States, Italy and Spain. PBMCs, B-cell-depleted T cells, or T cells were the source of the cDNA or gDNA that made up the material.

As processed by the authors: Using reference gene primer amplification, nucleated cell counts were estimated. Clones were sequenced by immunoSEQ multiplex PCR, and TCRdb holds only the in-frame ones, with some missing. V and J calls and clone size come straight from that table; D and trimming were deduced from the DNA. The data show 250,000 to 300,000 clones, approximately 86% seen once. Trimming cost V 8 bases and J 5 bases, with 13 bases left between them. CDR1 and CDR2 from the germline V gene are MGHDK and SYGVNS. The CDR3 spans 13 residues. This sequence originates from a man aged 18 to 35 with active or convalescent COVID-19. The J gene is TRBJ1-5, the V gene TRBV25-1; tentatively, D is TRBD1 (6 bases). Sequencing used peripheral blood. The CDR3 DNA is TGTGCCAGCTCTTACAGGGACGATCAGCCCCAGCATTTT. It is translated as CASSYRDDQPQHF.